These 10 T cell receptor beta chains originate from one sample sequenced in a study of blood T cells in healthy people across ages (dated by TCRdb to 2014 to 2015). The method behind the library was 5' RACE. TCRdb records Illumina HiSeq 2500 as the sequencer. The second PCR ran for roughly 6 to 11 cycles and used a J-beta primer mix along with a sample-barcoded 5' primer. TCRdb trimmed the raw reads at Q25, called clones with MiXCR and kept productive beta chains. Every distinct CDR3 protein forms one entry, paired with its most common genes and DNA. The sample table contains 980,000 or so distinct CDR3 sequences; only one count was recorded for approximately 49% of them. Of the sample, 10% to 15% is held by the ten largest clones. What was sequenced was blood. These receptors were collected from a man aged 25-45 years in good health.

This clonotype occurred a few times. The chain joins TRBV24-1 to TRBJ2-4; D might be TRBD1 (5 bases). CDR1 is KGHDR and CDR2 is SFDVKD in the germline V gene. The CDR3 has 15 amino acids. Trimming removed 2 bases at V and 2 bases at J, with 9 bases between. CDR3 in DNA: TGTGCCACCAGTGATTCAGACAGTACCAAAAACATTCAGTACTTC. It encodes CATSDSDSTKNIQYF.

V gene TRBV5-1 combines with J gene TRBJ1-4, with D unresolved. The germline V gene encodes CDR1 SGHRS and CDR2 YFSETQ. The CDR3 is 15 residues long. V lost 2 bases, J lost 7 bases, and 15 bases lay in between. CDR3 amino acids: CASSLTDDDGEKLFF. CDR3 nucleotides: TGCGCCAGCAGCTTAACAGACGACGATGGTGAAAAACTGTTTTTT.

CDR3 in DNA: TGTGCCAGCAGCCCCCAAAGGTGGGGCTCCTACGAGCAGTACTTC. Translated: CASSPQRWGSYEQYF. This sequence joins TRBV7-2 and TRBJ2-7; no clear D gene. V shed 5 bases and J shed 0 bases, with 14 bases lying between them. This CDR3 has 15 amino acids. CDR1 and CDR2 (germline): SGHTA, FQGNSA.

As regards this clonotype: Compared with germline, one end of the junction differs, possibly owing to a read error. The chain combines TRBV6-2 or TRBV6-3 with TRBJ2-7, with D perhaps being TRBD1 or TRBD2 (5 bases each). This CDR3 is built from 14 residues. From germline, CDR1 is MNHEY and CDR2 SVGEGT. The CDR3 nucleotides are TGTGCCAGCAGGCGACGGGACGTCTCCTCCGAGCAGTACTTC. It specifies CASRRRDVSSEQYF.

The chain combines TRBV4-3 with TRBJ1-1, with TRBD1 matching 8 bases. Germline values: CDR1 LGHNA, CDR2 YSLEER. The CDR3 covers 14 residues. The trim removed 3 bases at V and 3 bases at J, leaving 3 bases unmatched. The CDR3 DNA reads TGCGCCAGCAGCCAGGACAGGGCCTACACTGAAGCTTTCTTT. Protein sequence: CASSQDRAYTEAFF.

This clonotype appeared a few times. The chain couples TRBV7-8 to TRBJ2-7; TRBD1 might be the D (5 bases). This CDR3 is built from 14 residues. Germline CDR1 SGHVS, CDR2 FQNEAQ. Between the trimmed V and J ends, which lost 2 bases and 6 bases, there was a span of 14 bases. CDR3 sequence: CASSLLSRVGEQYF. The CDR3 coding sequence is TGTGCCAGCAGCTTACTCTCCAGGGTTGGCGAGCAGTACTTC.

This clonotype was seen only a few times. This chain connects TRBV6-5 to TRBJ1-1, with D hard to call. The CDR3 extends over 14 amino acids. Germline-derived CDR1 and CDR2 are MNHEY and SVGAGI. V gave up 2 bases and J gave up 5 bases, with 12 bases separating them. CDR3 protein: CASSYRVEHTEAFF. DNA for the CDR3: TGTGCCAGCAGTTACAGGGTTGAGCATACTGAAGCTTTCTTT.

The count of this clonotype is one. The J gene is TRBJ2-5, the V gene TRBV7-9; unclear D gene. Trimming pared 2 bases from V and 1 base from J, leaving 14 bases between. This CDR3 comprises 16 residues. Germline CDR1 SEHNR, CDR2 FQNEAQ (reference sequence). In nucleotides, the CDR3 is TGTGCCAGCAGCTTACCTTGGAGCATATTCCAAGAGACCCAGTACTTC. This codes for CASSLPWSIFQETQYF.

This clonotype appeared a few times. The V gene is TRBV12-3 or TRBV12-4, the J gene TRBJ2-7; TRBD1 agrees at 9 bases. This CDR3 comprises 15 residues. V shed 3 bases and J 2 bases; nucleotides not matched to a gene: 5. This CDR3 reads CASSLGQGKAYEQYF. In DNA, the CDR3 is TGTGCCAGCAGTTTGGGACAGGGCAAAGCCTACGAGCAGTACTTC.

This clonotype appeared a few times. CDR3 amino acids: CASSVEWGNEQFF. The CDR3 region has the DNA TGTGCCAGCAGCGTCGAATGGGGGAATGAGCAGTTCTTC. V and J are TRBV7-2 and TRBJ2-1; D is possibly TRBD1 or TRBD2 (5 bases each). V was trimmed by 5 bases and J by 7 bases, leaving 12 bases between them. CDR3 length: 13 amino acids. Germline V CDR1 and CDR2: SGHTA, FQGNSA.